This TCR beta chain comes out of a study of blood T cell repertoires in COVID-19. This CDR3 region has 12 residues. The germline gives CDR1 SNHLY, CDR2 FYNNEI. V gave up 6 bases and J gave up 7 bases, with 12 bases separating them. The repertoire was sequenced with immunoSEQ multiplex PCR; TCRdb's copy has only in-frame clones and lacks some. The data show approximately 260,000 clones, about nine tenths seen once. Sequencing was performed on peripheral blood. The source is a man aged 55 to 70 who had recovered from COVID-19. The chain uses TRBV2 and TRBJ1-1, with D possibly TRBD1 on 5 matching bases. CDR3 sequence (DNA): TGTGCCAGCAGGGGAGGGGATCTTGAAGCTTTCTTT. This encodes CASRGGDLEAFF.